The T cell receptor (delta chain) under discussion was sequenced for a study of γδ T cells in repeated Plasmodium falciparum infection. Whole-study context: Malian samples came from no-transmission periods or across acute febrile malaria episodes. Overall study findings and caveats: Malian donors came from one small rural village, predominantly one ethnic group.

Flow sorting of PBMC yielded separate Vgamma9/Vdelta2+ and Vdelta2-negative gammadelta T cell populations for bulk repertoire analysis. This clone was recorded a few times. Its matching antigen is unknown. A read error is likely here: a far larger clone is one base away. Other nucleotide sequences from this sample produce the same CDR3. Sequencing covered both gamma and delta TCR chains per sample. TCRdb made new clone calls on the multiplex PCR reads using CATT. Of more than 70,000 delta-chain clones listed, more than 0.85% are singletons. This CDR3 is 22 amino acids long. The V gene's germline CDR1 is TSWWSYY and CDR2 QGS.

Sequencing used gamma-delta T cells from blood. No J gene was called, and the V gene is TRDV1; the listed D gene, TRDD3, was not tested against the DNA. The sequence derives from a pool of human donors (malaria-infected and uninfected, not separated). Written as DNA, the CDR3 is TGTGCTCTTGGGGAAACCTTTGATTCCGTTCCTACAGGTGGGGACCACGAGGATAAACTCATCTTC. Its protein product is CALGETFDSVPTGGDHEDKLIF.